The rows below give T cell receptor beta chains drawn from one sample of a study of cytomegalovirus exposure and HLA in healthy donors. The protocol was immunoSEQ multiplex PCR, while the TCRdb copy is restricted to in-frame clones and leaves out a portion. Seen here are around 150,000 clones, 72% observed once, and the top ten hold 2.1%. Sequences were obtained from PBMCs. The receptors originated from a man aged 40-55 years in good health and CMV-seronegative. The CDR3 runs from the conserved cysteine through the conserved F or W. Fields, in order: D gene, clone size, V gene, J gene, CDR3 DNA, CDR3 protein. D genes are given only for firm matches. Clone size, where shown, is once, few, many, or a class for clones that have expanded.

NA	NA	TRBV4-2	TRBJ1-2	TGTGCCAGCAGCCAGGAGGACAGCGACTATGGCTACACCTTC	CASSQEDSDYGYTF
TRBD1	NA	TRBV5-1	TRBJ1-3	TGCGCCAGCAGTTCCGGGACAGGGGGCATTGGTGGAAACACCATATATTTT	CASSSGTGGIGGNTIYF
NA	NA	TRBV5-4	TRBJ2-7	TGTGCCAGCAGTGTAGGCGGTGCTGACTACGAGCAGTACTTC	CASSVGGADYEQYF
NA	NA	TRBV4-1	TRBJ2-1	TGCGCCAGCAGCGATTTTGGGGGGTGGGACAATGAGCAGTTCTTC	CASSDFGGWDNEQFF
TRBD1	NA	TRBV27	TRBJ1-2	TGTGCCAGCAGTTCGACAGGGCGGAGTGGCTACACCTTC	CASSSTGRSGYTF
NA	NA	TRBV5-1	TRBJ2-2	TGCGCCAGCAGCTTGGCCCCGTCTAGCGTTAACACCGGGGAGCTGTTTTTT	CASSLAPSSVNTGELFF
TRBD2	NA	TRBV2	TRBJ2-5	TGTGCCAGCAGTGAAACCACTTTAGCGGGAGCGGAGACCCAGTACTTC	CASSETTLAGAETQYF
TRBD1	NA	TRBV18	TRBJ2-7	TGTGCCAGCTCACCACTAGAGACAGGGGGCTACGAGCAGTACTTC	CASSPLETGGYEQYF
TRBD2	NA	TRBV7-9	TRBJ2-5	TGTGCCAGCAGCTCAGGACTAGCGGGGGAGACCCAGTACTTC	CASSSGLAGETQYF
NA	few	TRBV2	TRBJ2-7	TGTGCCAGCACAGGGGCTGCCTACGAGCAGTACTTC	CASTGAAYEQYF
TRBD2	NA	TRBV28	TRBJ2-2	TGTGCCACGGGAGGGGGTGCGAACACCGGGGAGCTGTTTTTT	CATGGGANTGELFF
NA	NA	TRBV28	TRBJ1-2	TGTGCCAGCACCTGGGGGCAGTTCTATGGCTACACCTTC	CASTWGQFYGYTF
TRBD2	NA	TRBV30	TRBJ2-3	TGTGCCTGGAGTACGACTAGCGGGAGAAAGGCGACGCAGTATTTT	CAWSTTSGRKATQYF
NA	NA	TRBV6-5	TRBJ1-2	TGTGCCAGCAGTCGACAGGACAACTATGGCTACACCTTC	CASSRQDNYGYTF
NA	once	TRBV27	TRBJ2-7	TGTGCCAGCAGTTTATCCAGGGTAAACGAGCAGTACTTC	CASSLSRVNEQYF
TRBD1	NA	TRBV10-3	TRBJ1-5	TGTGCCATCAGTGAGTCGTTAGGGGGCAGGGGCAATCAGCCCCAGCATTTT	CAISESLGGRGNQPQHF